The rows below give T cell receptor beta chains drawn from one sample of a study of shared T cell receptors in the human thymus. Assay used: immunoSEQ multiplex PCR; TCRdb lists only in-frame clones, some missing. Altogether some 700,000 clones are present, around 87% being singletons, with the ten largest covering 0.01%. This sample was also put to use in a study of human thymus T cells.

The sequencing sample was made of thymocytes. The receptor set was obtained from a boy in the first two years of life with a congenital heart defect. CDR3s include the opening cysteine and the closing phenylalanine or tryptophan. The order of the fields is V gene, clone size, D gene, J gene, CDR3 DNA, CDR3 protein. D genes are given only for firm matches. Clone sizes are given selectively: once, few, many, or a class where the clone is expanded.

v_call: TRBV4-3; clone_size: NA; d_call: TRBD2; j_call: TRBJ2-3; cdr3_nt: TGCGCCAGCAGCCAAGACAGCAAGAGCGGGAGCCCAGATACGCAGTATTTT; cdr3_aa: CASSQDSKSGSPDTQYF
v_call: TRBV27; clone_size: NA; d_call: TRBD1; j_call: TRBJ1-1; cdr3_nt: TGTGCCAGCAGTTTATCGAGGGACAGGGGGTTGGACACTGAAGCTTTCTTT; cdr3_aa: CASSLSRDRGLDTEAFF
v_call: TRBV4-3; clone_size: once; d_call: NA; j_call: TRBJ1-2; cdr3_nt: TGCGCCAGCAGCCAAGACCCTTCCAAGGCGGATCGTGGCTACACCTTC; cdr3_aa: CASSQDPSKADRGYTF
v_call: TRBV9; clone_size: few; d_call: NA; j_call: TRBJ2-5; cdr3_nt: TGTGCCAGCAGCGTAGAGACTAGTGGAGAGACCCAGTACTTC; cdr3_aa: CASSVETSGETQYF
v_call: TRBV27; clone_size: NA; d_call: TRBD1; j_call: TRBJ2-7; cdr3_nt: TGTGCCAGCTCGATCCCAGGGGGCTACGAGCAGTACTTC; cdr3_aa: CASSIPGGYEQYF
v_call: TRBV5-4; clone_size: NA; d_call: TRBD2; j_call: TRBJ2-7; cdr3_nt: TGTGCCAGCAGCTTGGGGGCTCTAGCGGACCCTCCCTACGAGCAGTACTTC; cdr3_aa: CASSLGALADPPYEQYF
v_call: TRBV15; clone_size: once; d_call: NA; j_call: TRBJ1-2; cdr3_nt: TGTGCCACCAGCAGACCCAAAGGGACTTCTACCTTC; cdr3_aa: CATSRPKGTSTF
v_call: TRBV15; clone_size: NA; d_call: TRBD1; j_call: TRBJ1-2; cdr3_nt: TGTGCCACCAGCAGAGAGGGACAGGGTACCGACTATGGCTACACCTTC; cdr3_aa: CATSREGQGTDYGYTF
v_call: TRBV2; clone_size: NA; d_call: NA; j_call: TRBJ1-5; cdr3_nt: TGTGCCAGCAGACTTAATCAGCCCCAGCATTTT; cdr3_aa: CASRLNQPQHF
v_call: TRBV9; clone_size: NA; d_call: TRBD1; j_call: TRBJ1-1; cdr3_nt: TGTGCCAGCAGCGGACAGGGAGAGCGCACTGAAGCTTTCTTT; cdr3_aa: CASSGQGERTEAFF
v_call: TRBV4-3; clone_size: NA; d_call: TRBD2; j_call: TRBJ2-5; cdr3_nt: TGCGCCAGCAGCCAGTACGGACTAGCGGGAGGGTCGTACCAAGAGACCCAGTACTTC; cdr3_aa: CASSQYGLAGGSYQETQYF
v_call: TRBV5-1; clone_size: NA; d_call: NA; j_call: TRBJ2-3; cdr3_nt: TGCGCCAGCAGCTTCAACACAGATACGCAGTATTTT; cdr3_aa: CASSFNTDTQYF
v_call: TRBV14; clone_size: once; d_call: TRBD2; j_call: TRBJ2-1; cdr3_nt: TGTGCCAGCAGCCGGGGGACTAGGAAGGGAGATGAGCAGTTCTTC; cdr3_aa: CASSRGTRKGDEQFF
v_call: TRBV5-6; clone_size: NA; d_call: NA; j_call: TRBJ2-5; cdr3_nt: TGTGCCAGCAGCTTGACAGACAGCCAAGAGACCCAGTACTTC; cdr3_aa: CASSLTDSQETQYF
v_call: TRBV27; clone_size: NA; d_call: NA; j_call: TRBJ2-1; cdr3_nt: TGTGCCAGCAGCCCGGGGGTGTACAATGAGCAGTTCTTC; cdr3_aa: CASSPGVYNEQFF
v_call: TRBV5-4; clone_size: NA; d_call: TRBD1; j_call: TRBJ2-2; cdr3_nt: TGTGCCAGCAGCTTCGGGACAGCCGGGGAGCTGTTTTTT; cdr3_aa: CASSFGTAGELFF
v_call: TRBV29-1; clone_size: few; d_call: TRBD2; j_call: TRBJ2-3; cdr3_nt: TGCAGCGTTTCGGGACTAGCGGGAGTCGGTGATACGCAGTATTTT; cdr3_aa: CSVSGLAGVGDTQYF
v_call: TRBV19; clone_size: NA; d_call: NA; j_call: TRBJ1-2; cdr3_nt: TGTGCCAACAAGGGACACCATTTTTATGGCTACACCTTC; cdr3_aa: CANKGHHFYGYTF
v_call: TRBV5-6; clone_size: NA; d_call: TRBD2; j_call: TRBJ2-3; cdr3_nt: TGTGCCAGCAGCTTGGTGGTAGCGGGAGCTGATACGCAGTATTTT; cdr3_aa: CASSLVVAGADTQYF
v_call: TRBV27; clone_size: NA; d_call: TRBD1; j_call: TRBJ2-2; cdr3_nt: TGTGCCAGCAGGAAACAGGGGGCGGAAGGTAACTCCGGGGAGCTGTTTTTT; cdr3_aa: CASRKQGAEGNSGELFF
v_call: TRBV30; clone_size: NA; d_call: TRBD2; j_call: TRBJ2-7; cdr3_nt: TGTGCCTGGTGCGTCGGGACTAGCGGGAAAGGCCCCTACGAGCAGTACTTC; cdr3_aa: CAWCVGTSGKGPYEQYF
v_call: TRBV30; clone_size: once; d_call: NA; j_call: TRBJ1-3; cdr3_nt: TGTGCCTGGAGGAACCCACCAGATCCTGGCCGGGAACTTACTGGAAACACCATATATTTT; cdr3_aa: CAWRNPPDPGRELTGNTIYF
v_call: TRBV5-6; clone_size: NA; d_call: NA; j_call: TRBJ2-7; cdr3_nt: TGTGCCAGCAGCCGGGGATTGGACCGCTCCTACGAGCAGTACTTC; cdr3_aa: CASSRGLDRSYEQYF
v_call: TRBV9; clone_size: NA; d_call: TRBD1; j_call: TRBJ2-7; cdr3_nt: TGTGCCAGCAGCGGGGGGACAGCCAATTCCTACGAGCAGTACTTC; cdr3_aa: CASSGGTANSYEQYF
v_call: TRBV19; clone_size: NA; d_call: NA; j_call: TRBJ1-5; cdr3_nt: TGTGCCAGTAGTATTTCCGGACAGCCGGTCCTTTATAGCAATCAGCCCCAGCATTTT; cdr3_aa: CASSISGQPVLYSNQPQHF
v_call: TRBV10-2; clone_size: NA; d_call: NA; j_call: TRBJ1-2; cdr3_nt: TGCGCCAGCAGTGAGTCGGTTTACAGGAACTATGGCTACACCTTC; cdr3_aa: CASSESVYRNYGYTF
v_call: TRBV5-6; clone_size: NA; d_call: NA; j_call: TRBJ2-6; cdr3_nt: TGTGCCAGCAGCTGGTCGGGGTCGGGGGCCAACGTCCTGACTTTC; cdr3_aa: CASSWSGSGANVLTF
v_call: TRBV5-1; clone_size: NA; d_call: TRBD2; j_call: TRBJ2-1; cdr3_nt: TGCGCCAGCAGCCCACCCCTTAGCGGGAGTAAGAATGAGCAGTTCTTC; cdr3_aa: CASSPPLSGSKNEQFF
v_call: TRBV7-8; clone_size: NA; d_call: NA; j_call: TRBJ2-5; cdr3_nt: TGTGCCAGCAGCTTAGCCCCAGGACAGATTCAAGAGACCCAGTACTTC; cdr3_aa: CASSLAPGQIQETQYF
v_call: TRBV14; clone_size: NA; d_call: TRBD1; j_call: TRBJ1-5; cdr3_nt: TGTGCCAGCAGCCGCCGAACGAATAAGCAACAGGGGGGCGCCAGGCAGCCCCAGCATTTT; cdr3_aa: CASSRRTNKQQGGARQPQHF
v_call: TRBV7-4; clone_size: NA; d_call: TRBD2; j_call: TRBJ2-7; cdr3_nt: TGTGCCGGCAGGGCCGTAGGGGCGGGAGGGCCTGGGGACGAGCAGTACTTC; cdr3_aa: CAGRAVGAGGPGDEQYF
v_call: TRBV15; clone_size: once; d_call: NA; j_call: TRBJ2-3; cdr3_nt: TGTGCCACCAGCAGAGGCCAAGCGCCTTTAACAGATACGCAGTATTTT; cdr3_aa: CATSRGQAPLTDTQYF
v_call: TRBV6-1; clone_size: NA; d_call: TRBD2; j_call: TRBJ2-4; cdr3_nt: TGTGCCAGCAGTGAAAGCCAATCGAGGACTAGCTTAGCCAAAAACATTCAGTACTTC; cdr3_aa: CASSESQSRTSLAKNIQYF
v_call: TRBV25-1; clone_size: NA; d_call: TRBD2; j_call: TRBJ2-5; cdr3_nt: TGTGCCAGCAGTGAAACCTTCCCGGGACTACAAGAGACCCAGTACTTC; cdr3_aa: CASSETFPGLQETQYF
v_call: TRBV5-4; clone_size: NA; d_call: TRBD2; j_call: TRBJ2-7; cdr3_nt: TGTGCCAGCAGTTCGCGGACTAGCGGGCGCTACGAGCAGTACTTC; cdr3_aa: CASSSRTSGRYEQYF
v_call: TRBV2; clone_size: NA; d_call: TRBD1; j_call: TRBJ2-7; cdr3_nt: TGTGCCAGCAACAGAGACAGGGGACACGAGCAGTACTTC; cdr3_aa: CASNRDRGHEQYF
v_call: TRBV7-6; clone_size: NA; d_call: NA; j_call: TRBJ2-5; cdr3_nt: TGTGCCAGCAGACCCGGCGGGTATCAAGAGACCCAGTACTTC; cdr3_aa: CASRPGGYQETQYF
v_call: TRBV12-5; clone_size: NA; d_call: NA; j_call: TRBJ2-5; cdr3_nt: TGTGCTAGTGGTTTGCAGCGGACAGACCTTCAAGAGACCCAGTACTTC; cdr3_aa: CASGLQRTDLQETQYF
v_call: TRBV6-1; clone_size: NA; d_call: TRBD1; j_call: TRBJ1-2; cdr3_nt: TGTGCCAGCAGTAGGACAGGGTCCTATGGCTACACCTTC; cdr3_aa: CASSRTGSYGYTF
v_call: TRBV28; clone_size: NA; d_call: NA; j_call: TRBJ2-1; cdr3_nt: TGTGCCAGCAGAGGAGGTGAGCAGTTCTTC; cdr3_aa: CASRGGEQFF
v_call: TRBV7-6; clone_size: NA; d_call: NA; j_call: TRBJ1-3; cdr3_nt: TGTGCCAGCAGCTTAGGCGGGGAAGACTCTGGAAACACCATATATTTT; cdr3_aa: CASSLGGEDSGNTIYF
v_call: TRBV11-3; clone_size: once; d_call: TRBD2; j_call: TRBJ2-2; cdr3_nt: TGTGCCAGCAGCTTAAGGCGGGAGATATTCACCGGGGAGCTGTTTTTT; cdr3_aa: CASSLRREIFTGELFF
v_call: TRBV6-1; clone_size: NA; d_call: NA; j_call: TRBJ1-2; cdr3_nt: TGTGCCAGCATAGGAAAGGGGTTCTGGGGCTACACCTTC; cdr3_aa: CASIGKGFWGYTF
v_call: TRBV18; clone_size: NA; d_call: TRBD1; j_call: TRBJ2-7; cdr3_nt: TGTGCCAGCTCACCGGCGATTCCGCGGACAGGGGCCGACGAGCAGTACTTC; cdr3_aa: CASSPAIPRTGADEQYF
v_call: TRBV2; clone_size: NA; d_call: NA; j_call: TRBJ2-3; cdr3_nt: TGTGCCAGCAGTGAAGCGGGCCTGCGAACAGATACGCAGTATTTT; cdr3_aa: CASSEAGLRTDTQYF
v_call: TRBV10-1; clone_size: NA; d_call: NA; j_call: TRBJ2-1; cdr3_nt: TGCGCCACCGAAGGAGCCCCGGATAATGAGCAGTTCTTC; cdr3_aa: CATEGAPDNEQFF
v_call: TRBV27; clone_size: once; d_call: NA; j_call: TRBJ1-2; cdr3_nt: TGTGCCAGCAGTCGCCGGCCAAGGGTAGGAGGCTATGGCTACACCTTC; cdr3_aa: CASSRRPRVGGYGYTF
v_call: TRBV19; clone_size: NA; d_call: NA; j_call: TRBJ1-2; cdr3_nt: TGTGCCAGTAGTAGGACTGCCGTAAGCTACACCTTC; cdr3_aa: CASSRTAVSYTF